Sequencing of this T cell receptor beta chain was carried out in a study of Graves' ophthalmopathy and Graves' hyperthyroidism. Transcripts of RNA were the source for amplifying TCR beta CDR3 regions. The authors performed first-round RT-PCR with HTBI primers and then a second-round multiplex PCR. Each CDR3 protein gets one entry after TCRdb re-called the multiplex PCR reads with MiXCR. The sample carries hundreds of thousands of distinct CDR3 sequences, roughly 41% recorded once. V was trimmed by 7 bases and J by 0 bases, leaving 10 bases between them. This CDR3 comprises 13 residues. In germline, CDR1 is SGDLS, CDR2 YYNGEE.

The chain is built from TRBV9 and TRBJ1-1; no definite D call. Sequencing was carried out using peripheral blood. The TCR originated in an adult man with Graves' ophthalmopathy. The CDR3 loop reads CASSPPVNTEAFF. CDR3 in DNA: TGTGCCAGCTCACCCCCCGTGAACACTGAAGCTTTCTTT.